The 23 T cell receptor beta chains below come from one sample, sequenced in a study of T cells in Graves' hyperthyroidism and ophthalmopathy. TCR beta CDR3 sequences were amplified from RNA transcripts. Initially, a first-round RT-PCR of the TCR CDR3 employed the HTBI primer set. MiXCR, run by TCRdb on the multiplex PCR reads, gives a single entry per CDR3 protein. The sample carries around 360,000 distinct CDR3 sequences, around 15% recorded once. Sequencing was carried out using blood. Receptors originate from a woman aged 60 to 75 with Graves' ophthalmopathy.

This clonotype was observed a handful of times. The chain joins TRBV9 to TRBJ1-4, with D hard to call. The CDR3 extends over 11 amino acids. Trimming pared 3 bases from V and 12 bases from J, leaving 9 bases between. Germline CDR1 and CDR2: SGDLS and YYNGEE. Here the CDR3 reads CASSAGKELFF. The CDR3 DNA reads TGTGCCAGCAGCGCGGGGAAGGAACTGTTTTTT.

This clonotype was picked up a small number of times. CDR3 coding DNA: TGCGCCAGCAGTGCAACGTTGGAGACCCAGTACTTC. Protein: CASSATLETQYF. The rearrangement joins TRBV5-1 to TRBJ2-5; no clear D. The V gene's germline CDR1 is SGHRS and CDR2 YFSETQ. The CDR3 is made up of 12 amino acids. Trimming shortened V by 5 bases and J by 5 bases, and 10 bases separated the two germline ends.

This clonotype was detected only a few times. The chain employs TRBV28 and TRBJ1-1; D is perhaps TRBD1 (6 bases). CDR1 and CDR2 (germline): MDHEN, SYDVKM. CDR3 length: 13 residues. Trimming stripped 2 bases from V and 8 bases from J, with 12 bases between. The CDR3 DNA follows: TGTGCCAGCAGTTTACCCGCCAGGGGAGAAGCTTTCTTT. The encoded protein is CASSLPARGEAFF.

This clonotype was counted between two and nine times. This rearrangement joins TRBV11-2 to TRBJ2-1; 7 bases map to TRBD2. This CDR3 comprises 18 residues. Germline CDR1 reads SGHAT; CDR2 reads FQNNGV. J was trimmed by 0 bases and V by 9 bases; bases with no gene match: 17. The CDR3 coding sequence is TGTGCCAGTAGTGGGGTCCCCCGCGGGAGCGCCTCCTACAATGAGCAGTTCTTC. Translated: CASSGVPRGSASYNEQFF.

This clonotype turned up a few times. This chain joins TRBV29-1 and TRBJ1-1, with D possibly matching TRBD1 (5 bases). Deletions cut 3 bases from V and 5 bases from J, with 13 bases between. Germline CDR1 reads SQVTM; CDR2 reads ANQGSEA. The CDR3 has 13 amino acids. This chain's CDR3 is CSVEQGGSTEAFF. The DNA for the CDR3 is TGCAGCGTTGAGCAGGGTGGGTCGACTGAAGCTTTCTTT.

The chain recombines TRBV24-1 with TRBJ2-3, with 9 positions matching TRBD1. This CDR3 comprises 14 residues. Trimming at V came to 6 bases and at J to 6 bases, leaving 6 bases not matched to a gene. Germline-derived CDR1 and CDR2 are KGHDR and SFDVKD. The CDR3 reads CATSRTGETDTQYF. The CDR3 bases are TGTGCCACCAGTCGGACAGGGGAAACGGATACGCAGTATTTT.

This clonotype has just a few counts. This chain links TRBV10-3 with TRBJ2-7, with D perhaps being TRBD1 or TRBD2 (7 bases each). The CDR3 totals 15 residues. V was shortened by 2 bases and J by 4 bases, with 15 bases between the two germline ends. CDR1 and CDR2 (germline): ENHRY, SYGVKD. CDR3 nucleotide sequence: TGTGCCATCAGTGAGGGGGCAGGGGGAGGGTACGAGCAGTACTTC. It yields the protein CAISEGAGGGYEQYF.

In nucleotides, the CDR3 is TGTGCCAGCAGTGAATTTAAAGGGGGCTCCTACAATGAGCAGTTCTTC. Translation: CASSEFKGGSYNEQFF. The V call is TRBV25-1, the J call TRBJ2-1; D is possibly TRBD1 (6 bases). V lost 1 base, J lost 0 bases, and 10 bases lay in between. CDR1 MGHDK and CDR2 SYGVNS come from the germline V gene. The CDR3 spans 16 residues.

As to this clonotype: Its ends do not fully match the called genes, so a read error is possible. The J gene is TRBJ2-7, the V gene TRBV19; 8 bases are a match to TRBD2. The CDR3 contains 16 residues. Germline CDR1 reads LNHDA; CDR2 reads SQIVND (reference sequence). CDR3 in DNA: TGTGCCAGTAGCTTAGAGAGTAGCGGGATACCCTACGAGCAGCACTTC. This encodes CASSLESSGIPYEQHF.

This clonotype was seen many times. The V and J genes are TRBV7-3 and TRBJ2-5, with TRBD2 matching over 14 bases. Trimming removed 5 bases from V and 4 bases from J; junction bases left unmatched: 3. Germline V gene sequence: CDR1 SGHTA, CDR2 FQGTGA. The length of the CDR3 is 15 residues. CDR3 nucleotides: TGTGCCAGCAGCGGGACTAGCGGGAGACCAGAGACCCAGTACTTC. The encoded protein is CASSGTSGRPETQYF.

The chain joins TRBV9 to TRBJ2-2; no clear D. The CDR3 consists of 17 residues. V was cut by 6 bases and J by 2 bases, with 20 bases left in between. Germline V gene lookup returns CDR1 SGDLS and CDR2 YYNGEE. The DNA for the CDR3 is TGTGCCAGCAATCCGAGACCCAGTCTGGTCAACACCGGGGAGCTGTTTTTT. It codes for CASNPRPSLVNTGELFF.

This clonotype has a count of ten or more. The rearrangement joins TRBV7-3 to TRBJ2-1; 8 bases match TRBD1. The CDR3 runs to 15 residues. V shed 3 bases, J shed 5 bases, and the junction held 6 bases outside the gene matches. Germline CDR1 SGHTA, CDR2 FQGTGA. Here the CDR3 reads CASSFDRGRNNEQFF. DNA for the CDR3: TGTGCCAGCAGCTTTGACAGGGGACGCAACAATGAGCAGTTCTTC.

This clonotype was picked up a small number of times. CDR3 in DNA: TGTGCCAGCAGTTCAGGACAGGGAGGCCAAGAGACCCAGTACTTC. Amino acid sequence: CASSSGQGGQETQYF. J is TRBJ2-5 and V is TRBV27, with 8 nucleotides matching TRBD1. Losses at the gene ends were 4 bases for V and 1 base for J; bases not matched to a gene: 5. This CDR3 spans 15 amino acids. Germline V gene sequence: CDR1 MNHEY, CDR2 SMNVEV (reference sequence).

The sample holds many counts of this clonotype. The rearrangement joins TRBV20-1 to TRBJ1-1; possibly TRBD1 for D (6 bases). From germline, CDR1 is DFQATT and CDR2 SNEGSKA (reference sequence). The CDR3 length is 15 residues. Trimming removed 0 bases at V and 1 base at J, with 12 bases between. CDR3 sequence (DNA): TGCAGTGCTAGAGATGGAGGGGGAGGGAACACTGAAGCTTTCTTT. Its translation: CSARDGGGGNTEAFF.

In this sample, this clonotype turned up many times. The chain couples TRBV7-9 to TRBJ1-1; no clear D gene. Germline V lookup: CDR1 SEHNR, CDR2 FQNEAQ (reference sequence). The CDR3 contains 13 residues. V lost 5 bases, J lost 4 bases, and 11 bases lay in between. CDR3 bases: TGTGCCAGCAGCCCAGTGGGTGGCACTGAAGCTTTCTTT. Translating it yields CASSPVGGTEAFF. Full variable domain (rest looked up from reference TRBV7-9 and TRBJ1-1): DTGVSQNPRHKITKRGQNVTFRCDPISEHNRLYWYRQTLGQGPEFLTYFQNEAQLEKSRLLSDRFSAERPKGSFSTLEIQRTEQGDSAMYLCASSPVGGTEAFFGQGTRLTVV.

This clonotype was recorded at least ten times. Just one base apart from a much larger clone, this may be a read error. This chain joins TRBV28 and TRBJ1-2, with 9 bases fitting TRBD1. Germline CDR1 MDHEN, CDR2 SYDVKM. The CDR3 runs to 14 residues. CDR3 sequence: CAGSSLTGGTDYTF. The CDR3 DNA is TGTGCCGGCAGTTCGCTGACAGGGGGGACTGACTACACCTTC.

This clonotype has a count of ten or more. The rearrangement links TRBV2 to TRBJ2-3, with D possibly being TRBD2 (5 bases). V was clipped by 8 bases and J by 5 bases, with 8 bases between them. CDR3 length equals 11 residues. CDR1 and CDR2 from the germline V gene are SNHLY and FYNNEI. The CDR3 spells CASLEGDTQYF. In DNA, the CDR3 is TGTGCCAGCCTCGAGGGAGATACGCAGTATTTT.

This clonotype was counted ten times or more. The chain has TRBV12-3 or TRBV12-4 and TRBJ2-5; maybe TRBD1 (6 bases). The V end was cut by 5 bases, the J end by 1 base, with 11 bases between. The CDR3 has 14 residues. CDR3 sequence reads: CASSRQEIQETQYF. CDR3 in DNA: TGTGCCAGCAGTCGACAGGAGATCCAAGAGACCCAGTACTTC.

This clonotype was seen a few times. The rearrangement uses TRBV15 and TRBJ1-5, with 7 bases lining up with TRBD1. With 1 base clipped from V and 6 bases from J, the junction kept 6 bases outside the gene matches. Germline lookup yields CDR1 LNHNV and CDR2 YYDKDF (reference sequence). The CDR3 length is 15 residues. CDR3: CATSRGGGAGQPQHF. As DNA, the CDR3 is TGTGCCACCAGCAGAGGAGGGGGCGCTGGTCAGCCCCAGCATTTT.

The V and J genes are TRBV7-9 and TRBJ1-2, with D unclear. The germline V and J ends were trimmed by 1 base and 8 bases, with 14 bases remaining between them. The CDR3 sequence is 14 residues long. Germline V CDR1 and CDR2: SEHNR, FQNEAQ (reference sequence). CDR3 coding DNA: TGTGCCAGCAGCTTAGAGGCCCGGTTAGGGGGCTACACCTTC. It yields the protein CASSLEARLGGYTF. Together with reference TRBV7-9 and TRBJ1-2, the CDR3 gives the full variable domain: DTGVSQNPRHKITKRGQNVTFRCDPISEHNRLYWYRQTLGQGPEFLTYFQNEAQLEKSRLLSDRFSAERPKGSFSTLEIQRTEQGDSAMYLCASSLEARLGGYTFGSGTRLTVV.

Here the CDR3 DNA reads TGTGCCAGCAGCTTGGCCGGGGATTACACAGATACGCAGTATTTT. It translates to CASSLAGDYTDTQYF. This rearrangement joins TRBV5-5 to TRBJ2-3, with D possibly TRBD2 on 5 matching bases. The CDR3 length is 15 residues. Germline assignment: CDR1 SGHKS and CDR2 YYEKEE (reference sequence). The V and J ends lost 0 bases and 2 bases respectively, with 10 bases between them.

This clonotype was recorded at least ten times. This chain links TRBV20-1 with TRBJ2-7, with a possible D match to TRBD2 (5 bases). V was trimmed by 6 bases and J by 6 bases, leaving 24 bases between them. CDR3 length: 15 residues. Germline-derived CDR1 and CDR2 are DFQATT and SNEGSKA (reference sequence). In DNA form, the CDR3 reads TGCAGTGCAAAGCCTTTCCGGGCTTTCGGAGGCGAGCAGTACTTC. Translating gives CSAKPFRAFGGEQYF.

Ten or more counts support this clonotype. This chain joins TRBV9 and TRBJ2-1, with 9 bases fitting TRBD2. The CDR3 contains 17 residues. The V gene end was trimmed by 0 bases and the J gene end by 0 bases; junction bases not matched to a gene: 4. The germline V gene encodes CDR1 SGDLS and CDR2 YYNGEE. The CDR3 spells CASSVGLAGSSYNEQFF. CDR3 bases: TGTGCCAGCAGCGTAGGCCTAGCGGGGAGCTCCTACAATGAGCAGTTCTTC.